This TCR beta chain came from a study of Ad26.COV2.S vaccination and SARS-CoV-2 variants. Sample treatment: around 19 received Ad26.COV2.S at low or high dose, single or two shots; roughly five received placebo; per-sample allocation not given. Collection of the samples took place on day 63 after the first injection of vaccine or placebo. Adults aged 18-55 years in Boston included the donor. Vaccine was an Ad26 vector expressing Wuhan-strain SARS-CoV-2 spike. Produced via immunoSEQ multiplex PCR; TCRdb's table is partial and in-frame only. The data show a few hundred thousand clones, roughly 87% seen once. Sequenced here: peripheral blood, sampled in a trial of Ad26.COV2.S vaccine versus placebo. The TCR was taken from a person between 18 and 65 years old who received the Ad26.COV2.S COVID-19 vaccine or a placebo.

The CDR3 region is CSVGDKNYGYTF. CDR3 nucleotides: TGCAGCGTGGGCGACAAGAACTATGGCTACACCTTC. This chain uses TRBV29-1 with TRBJ1-2; D is ambiguous. Germline CDR1 is SQVTM and CDR2 is ANQGSEA. Trimming left V 6 bases short and J 2 bases short, with 10 bases between. This CDR3 comprises 12 residues.